The subject of this entry is one TCR beta chain. Profiling relied on immunoSEQ multiplex PCR, and the TCRdb table lists in-frame clones only, not all of them. The data show more than 10,000 clones, with just under 95% seen just once and under 7.5% held by the top ten. The record originates from a study of technical replicates of blood from several donors. V was trimmed by 5 bases and J by 4 bases, leaving 15 bases between them. The CDR3 is 14 amino acids. Germline values: CDR1 SEHNR, CDR2 FQNEAQ (reference sequence). The sequenced material came from PBMCs. The sequence was obtained from a human donor in good health. V gene TRBV7-9 combines with J gene TRBJ2-7, with D perhaps TRBD1 (6 bases). Here the CDR3 DNA reads TGTGCCAGCAGCAATGAACAGGGAACATACGAGCAGTACTTC. Amino acid sequence: CASSNEQGTYEQYF.